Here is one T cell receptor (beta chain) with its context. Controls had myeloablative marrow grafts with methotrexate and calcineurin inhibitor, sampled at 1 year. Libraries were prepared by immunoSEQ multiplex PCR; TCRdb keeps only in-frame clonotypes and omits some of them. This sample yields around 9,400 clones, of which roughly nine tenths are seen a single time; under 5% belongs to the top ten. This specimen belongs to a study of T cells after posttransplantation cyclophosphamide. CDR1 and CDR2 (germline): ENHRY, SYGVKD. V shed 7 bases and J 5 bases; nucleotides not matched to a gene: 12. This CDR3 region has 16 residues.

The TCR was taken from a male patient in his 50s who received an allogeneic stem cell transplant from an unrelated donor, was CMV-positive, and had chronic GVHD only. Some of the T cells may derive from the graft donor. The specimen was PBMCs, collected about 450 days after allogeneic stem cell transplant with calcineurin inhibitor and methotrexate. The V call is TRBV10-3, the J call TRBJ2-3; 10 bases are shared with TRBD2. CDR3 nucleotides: TGTGCCATCAAGGAGGCAGCGGGGGGGATGCTAGATACGCAGTATTTT. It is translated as CAIKEAAGGMLDTQYF.